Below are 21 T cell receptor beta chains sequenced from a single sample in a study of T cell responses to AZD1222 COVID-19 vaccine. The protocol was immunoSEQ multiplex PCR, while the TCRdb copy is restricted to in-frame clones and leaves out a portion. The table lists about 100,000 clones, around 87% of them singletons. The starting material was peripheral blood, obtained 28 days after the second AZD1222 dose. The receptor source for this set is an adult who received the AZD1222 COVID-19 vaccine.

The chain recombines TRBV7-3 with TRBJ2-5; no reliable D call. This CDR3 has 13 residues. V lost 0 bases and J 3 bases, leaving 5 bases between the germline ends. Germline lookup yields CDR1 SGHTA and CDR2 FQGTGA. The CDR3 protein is CASSLTRKETQYF. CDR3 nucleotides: TGTGCCAGCAGCTTAACCCGAAAAGAGACCCAGTACTTC.

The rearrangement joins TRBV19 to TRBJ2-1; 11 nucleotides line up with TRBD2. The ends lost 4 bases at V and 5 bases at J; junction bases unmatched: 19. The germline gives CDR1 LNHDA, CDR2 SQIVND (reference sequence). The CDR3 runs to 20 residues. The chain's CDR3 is CASSNEIAGGLTHVDNEQFF. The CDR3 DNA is TGTGCCAGTAGTAACGAAATAGCGGGAGGGCTCACCCACGTCGACAATGAGCAGTTCTTC.

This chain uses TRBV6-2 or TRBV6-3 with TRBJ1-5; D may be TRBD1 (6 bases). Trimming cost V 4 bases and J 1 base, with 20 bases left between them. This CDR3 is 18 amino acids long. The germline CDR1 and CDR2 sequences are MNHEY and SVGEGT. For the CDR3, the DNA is TGTGCCAGCAGTTGGAACAGGGAAGGCCAGAGGAGCAATCAGCCCCAGCATTTT. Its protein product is CASSWNREGQRSNQPQHF.

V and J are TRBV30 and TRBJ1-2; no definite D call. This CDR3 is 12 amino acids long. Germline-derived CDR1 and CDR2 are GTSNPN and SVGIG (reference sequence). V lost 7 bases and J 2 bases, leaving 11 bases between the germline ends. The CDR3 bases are TGTGCCTCCCTTAGGGCAAACTATGGCTACACCTTC. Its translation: CASLRANYGYTF.

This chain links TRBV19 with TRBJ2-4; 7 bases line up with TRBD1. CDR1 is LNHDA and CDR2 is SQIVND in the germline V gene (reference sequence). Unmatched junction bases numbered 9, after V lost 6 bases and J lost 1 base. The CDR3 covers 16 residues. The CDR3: CASRSTGVGAKNIQYF. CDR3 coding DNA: TGTGCCAGTAGATCCACAGGGGTCGGGGCCAAAAACATTCAGTACTTC.

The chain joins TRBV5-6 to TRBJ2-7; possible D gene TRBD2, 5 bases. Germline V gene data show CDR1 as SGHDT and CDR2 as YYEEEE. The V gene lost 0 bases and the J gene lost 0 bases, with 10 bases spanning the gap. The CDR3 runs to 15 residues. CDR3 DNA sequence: TGTGCCAGCAGCTTGGGGCAGCGGAACTCCTACGAGCAGTACTTC. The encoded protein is CASSLGQRNSYEQYF.

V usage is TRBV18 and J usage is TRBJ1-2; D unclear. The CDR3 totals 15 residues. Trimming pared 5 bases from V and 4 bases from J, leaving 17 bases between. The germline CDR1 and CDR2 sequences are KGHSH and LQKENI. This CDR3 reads CASSGPAPSGYGYTF. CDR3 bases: TGTGCCAGCTCAGGGCCGGCTCCCAGCGGCTATGGCTACACCTTC. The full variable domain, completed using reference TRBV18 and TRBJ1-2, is NAGVMQNPRHLVRRRGQEARLRCSPMKGHSHVYWYRQLPEEGLKFMVYLQKENIIDESGMPKERFSAEFPKEGPSILRIQQVVRGDSAAYFCASSGPAPSGYGYTFGSGTRLTVV.

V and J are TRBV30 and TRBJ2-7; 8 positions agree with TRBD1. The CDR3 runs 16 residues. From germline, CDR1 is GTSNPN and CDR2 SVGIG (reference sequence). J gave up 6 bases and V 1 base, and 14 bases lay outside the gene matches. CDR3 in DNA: TGTGCCTGGAGTGCCTTAAACCGGGACAGGCGTGCCGAGCAGTACTTC. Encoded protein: CAWSALNRDRRAEQYF.

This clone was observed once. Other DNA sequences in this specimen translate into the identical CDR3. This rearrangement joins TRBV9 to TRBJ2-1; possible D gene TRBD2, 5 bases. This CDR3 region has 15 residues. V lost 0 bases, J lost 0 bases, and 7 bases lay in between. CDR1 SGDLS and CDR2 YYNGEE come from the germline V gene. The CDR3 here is CASSVAGDSYNEQFF. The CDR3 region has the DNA TGTGCCAGCAGCGTAGCCGGGGACTCCTACAATGAGCAGTTCTTC.

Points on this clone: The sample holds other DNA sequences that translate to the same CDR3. The CDR3, as DNA: TGCGCCAGCAGCTTAGGAGGGGGAGGGACTGAAGCTTTCTTT. This encodes CASSLGGGGTEAFF. The chain couples TRBV5-1 to TRBJ1-1, with a possible D match to TRBD1 (6 bases). The CDR3 extends over 14 amino acids. The V end was cut by 2 bases, the J end by 5 bases, with 13 bases between. Germline V gives CDR1 SGHRS, CDR2 YFSETQ.

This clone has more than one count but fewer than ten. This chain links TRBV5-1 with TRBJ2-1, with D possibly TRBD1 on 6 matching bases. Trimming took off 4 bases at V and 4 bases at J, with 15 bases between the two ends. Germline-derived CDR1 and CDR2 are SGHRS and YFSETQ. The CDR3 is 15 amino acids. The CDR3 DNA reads TGCGCCAGCAGCCCGTCGGACAGCTTTTACAATGAGCAGTTCTTC. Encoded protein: CASSPSDSFYNEQFF.

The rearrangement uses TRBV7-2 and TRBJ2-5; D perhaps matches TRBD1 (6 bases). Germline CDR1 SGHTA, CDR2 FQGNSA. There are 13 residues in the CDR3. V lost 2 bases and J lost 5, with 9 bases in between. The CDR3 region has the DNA TGTGCCAGCAGCTTAAGACAGGCTGAGACCCAGTACTTC. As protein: CASSLRQAETQYF.

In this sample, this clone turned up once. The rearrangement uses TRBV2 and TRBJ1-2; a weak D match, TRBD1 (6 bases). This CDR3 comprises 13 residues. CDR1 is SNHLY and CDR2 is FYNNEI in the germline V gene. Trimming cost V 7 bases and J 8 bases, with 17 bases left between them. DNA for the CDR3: TGTGCCAGCACTTCAGGACAGAGGGCGGGCTACACCTTC. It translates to CASTSGQRAGYTF.

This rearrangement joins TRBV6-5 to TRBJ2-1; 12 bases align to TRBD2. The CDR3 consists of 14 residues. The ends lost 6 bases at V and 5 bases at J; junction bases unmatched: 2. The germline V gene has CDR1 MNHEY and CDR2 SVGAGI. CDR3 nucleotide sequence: TGTGCCAGCAGAAGACTAGCGGGAGACAATGAGCAGTTCTTC. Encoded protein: CASRRLAGDNEQFF.

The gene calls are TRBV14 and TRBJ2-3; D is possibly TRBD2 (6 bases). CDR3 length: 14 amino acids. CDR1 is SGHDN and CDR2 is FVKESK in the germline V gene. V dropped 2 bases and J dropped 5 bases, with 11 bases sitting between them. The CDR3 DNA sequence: TGTGCCAGCAGCCAAAGGAGGGACGGAGATACGCAGTATTTT. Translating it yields CASSQRRDGDTQYF.

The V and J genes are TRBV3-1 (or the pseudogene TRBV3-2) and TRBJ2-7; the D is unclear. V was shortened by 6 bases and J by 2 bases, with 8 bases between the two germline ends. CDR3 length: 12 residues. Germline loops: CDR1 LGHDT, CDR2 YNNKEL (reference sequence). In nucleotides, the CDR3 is TGTGCCAGCAGTCAGTCTACCTACGAGCAGTACTTC. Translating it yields CASSQSTYEQYF.

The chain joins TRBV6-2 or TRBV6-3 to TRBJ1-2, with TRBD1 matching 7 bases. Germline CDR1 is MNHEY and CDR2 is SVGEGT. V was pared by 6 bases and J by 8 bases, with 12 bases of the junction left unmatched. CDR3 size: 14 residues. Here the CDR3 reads CASSQSTGSRGYTF. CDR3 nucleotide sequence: TGTGCCAGCAGCCAGTCGACAGGGTCTCGCGGCTACACCTTC.

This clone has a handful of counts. CDR3 residues: CASSLVTGGSGPEAFF. In nucleotides, the CDR3 is TGCGCCAGCAGCTTGGTCACAGGGGGCTCTGGCCCTGAAGCTTTCTTT. The V gene is TRBV5-1, the J gene TRBJ1-1; 9 nucleotides agree with TRBD1. Germline V gene data show CDR1 as SGHRS and CDR2 as YFSETQ. With 0 bases clipped from V and 6 bases from J, the junction kept 9 bases outside the gene matches. The CDR3 is 16 amino acids.

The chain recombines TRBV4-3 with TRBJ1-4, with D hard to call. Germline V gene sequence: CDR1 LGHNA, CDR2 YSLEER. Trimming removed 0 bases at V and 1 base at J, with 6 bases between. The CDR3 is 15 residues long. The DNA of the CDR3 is TGCGCCAGCAGCCAAGATCGCGGAACTAATGAAAAACTGTTTTTT. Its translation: CASSQDRGTNEKLFF.

DNA for the CDR3: TGTGCCGTAAGACACCCCGGGGAGGCTGAAGCTTTCTTT. Protein: CAVRHPGEAEAFF. The chain joins TRBV5-4 to TRBJ1-1; D remains ambiguous. The CDR3 has 13 amino acids. V was shortened by 10 bases and J by 6 bases, with 19 bases between the two germline ends. Germline V gives CDR1 SGHNT, CDR2 YYREEE (reference sequence).

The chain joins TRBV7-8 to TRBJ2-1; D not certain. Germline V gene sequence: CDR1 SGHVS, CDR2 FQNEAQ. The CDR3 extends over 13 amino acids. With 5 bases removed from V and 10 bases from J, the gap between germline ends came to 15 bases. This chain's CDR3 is CASSPVISREQFF. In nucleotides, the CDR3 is TGTGCCAGCAGCCCGGTCATCTCCCGGGAGCAGTTCTTC.